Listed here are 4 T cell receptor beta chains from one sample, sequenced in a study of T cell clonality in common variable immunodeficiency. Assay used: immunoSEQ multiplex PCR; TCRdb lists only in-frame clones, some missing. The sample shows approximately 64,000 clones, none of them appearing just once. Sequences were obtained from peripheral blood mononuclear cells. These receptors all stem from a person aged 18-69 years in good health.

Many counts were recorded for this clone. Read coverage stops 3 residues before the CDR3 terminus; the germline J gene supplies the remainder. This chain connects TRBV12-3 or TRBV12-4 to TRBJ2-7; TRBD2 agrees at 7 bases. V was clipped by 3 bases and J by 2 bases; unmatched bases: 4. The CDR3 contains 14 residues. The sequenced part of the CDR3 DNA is TGTGCCAGCAGTTTGGCTAGCGGAGCCTACGAG. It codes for CASSLASGAYE. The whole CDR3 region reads CASSLASGAYEQYF.

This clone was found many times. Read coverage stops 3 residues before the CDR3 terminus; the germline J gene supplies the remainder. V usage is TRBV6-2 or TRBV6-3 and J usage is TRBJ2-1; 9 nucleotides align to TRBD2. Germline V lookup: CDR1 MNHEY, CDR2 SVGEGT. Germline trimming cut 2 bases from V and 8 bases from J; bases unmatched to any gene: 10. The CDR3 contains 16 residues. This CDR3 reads CASSYPPSGRFDEQFF. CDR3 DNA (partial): TGTGCCAGCAGTTACCCCCCCAGCGGGAGGTTCGATGAG.

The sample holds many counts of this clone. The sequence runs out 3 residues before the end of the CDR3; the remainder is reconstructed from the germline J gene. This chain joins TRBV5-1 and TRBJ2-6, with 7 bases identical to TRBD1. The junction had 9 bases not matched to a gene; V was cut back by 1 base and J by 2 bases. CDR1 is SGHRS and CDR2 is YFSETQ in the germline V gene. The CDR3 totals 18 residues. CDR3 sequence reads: CASSLSGTVSAGANVLTF. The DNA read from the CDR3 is TGCGCCAGCAGCTTGTCCGGGACAGTCTCCGCTGGGGCCAACGTC.

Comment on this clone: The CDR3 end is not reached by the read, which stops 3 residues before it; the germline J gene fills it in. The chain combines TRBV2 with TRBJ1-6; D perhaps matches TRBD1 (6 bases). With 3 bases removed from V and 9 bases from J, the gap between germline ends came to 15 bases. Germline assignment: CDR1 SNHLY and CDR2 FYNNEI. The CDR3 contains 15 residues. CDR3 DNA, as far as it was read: TGTGCCAGCAGTGATCTACAGGGTGCAGGTTCACCC. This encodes CASSDLQGAGSP. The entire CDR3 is CASSDLQGAGSPLHF.